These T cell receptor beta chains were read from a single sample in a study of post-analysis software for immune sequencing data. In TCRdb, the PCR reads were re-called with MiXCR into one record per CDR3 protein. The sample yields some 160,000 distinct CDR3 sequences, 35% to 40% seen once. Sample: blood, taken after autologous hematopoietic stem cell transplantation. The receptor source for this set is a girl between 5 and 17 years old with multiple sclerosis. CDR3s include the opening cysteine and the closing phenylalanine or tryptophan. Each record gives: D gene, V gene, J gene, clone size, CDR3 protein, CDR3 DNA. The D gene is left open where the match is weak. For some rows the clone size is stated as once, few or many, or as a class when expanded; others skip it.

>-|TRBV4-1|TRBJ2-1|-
CASSQEGGEYYNKQFF
TGCGCCAGCAGCCAAGAAGGCGGGGAATACTACAATAAGCAGTTCTTC
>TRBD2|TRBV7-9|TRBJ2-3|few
CASSFGTSDDSTTDTQYF
TGTGCCAGCAGCTTCGGGACTAGCGATGATTCCACCACAGATACGCAGTATTTT
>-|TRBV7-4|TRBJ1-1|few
CASSLARGNTEAFF
TGTGCCAGCAGCTTAGCTAGAGGGAACACTGAAGCTTTCTTT
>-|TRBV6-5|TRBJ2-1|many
CASSFGLFSSYNEQFF
TGTGCCAGCAGTTTTGGACTATTCAGCTCCTACAATGAGCAGTTCTTC
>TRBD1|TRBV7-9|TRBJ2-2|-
CASTKQGASPGELFF
TGTGCCAGCACCAAACAGGGGGCGAGTCCCGGGGAGCTGTTTTTT
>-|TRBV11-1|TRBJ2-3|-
CASSIGGKGDTQYF
TGTGCCAGCAGCATCGGCGGGAAGGGAGATACGCAGTATTTT
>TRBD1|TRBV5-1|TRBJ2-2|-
CASSSLDRVVGELFF
TGCGCCAGCAGCTCTCTGGACAGGGTTGTCGGGGAGCTGTTTTTT
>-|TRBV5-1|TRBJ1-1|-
CASSLGGHPSEAFF
TGCGCCAGCAGCTTGGGGGGGCACCCTAGCGAAGCTTTCTTT
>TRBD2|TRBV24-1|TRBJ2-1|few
CATSKRDPYNEQFF
TGTGCCACCAGTAAGCGGGATCCCTACAATGAGCAGTTCTTC
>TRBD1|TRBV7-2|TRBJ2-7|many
CASSVGTAYSYEQYF
TGTGCCAGCAGCGTCGGGACAGCCTACTCCTACGAGCAGTACTTC
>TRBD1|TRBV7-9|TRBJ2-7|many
CASSYTPGQKYYEQYF
TGTGCCAGCAGCTACACTCCGGGACAGAAATACTACGAGCAGTACTTC
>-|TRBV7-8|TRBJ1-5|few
CASSLDRRNQPQHF
TGTGCCAGCAGCTTAGACCGCCGCAATCAGCCCCAGCATTTT
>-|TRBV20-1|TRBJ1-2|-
CSASVPSEDRHYGYTF
TGCAGTGCTTCAGTACCTTCCGAAGACCGTCACTATGGCTACACCTTC
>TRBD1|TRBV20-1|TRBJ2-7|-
CSARPGTVGEQYF
TGCAGTGCTAGACCCGGGACAGTAGGCGAGCAGTACTTC
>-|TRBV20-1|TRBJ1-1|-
CSARVVGERAFF
TGCAGTGCTAGAGTTGTTGGGGAGCGGGCTTTCTTT
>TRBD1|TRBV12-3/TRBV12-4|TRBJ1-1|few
CASSTKDRVEAFF
TGTGCCAGCAGTACCAAGGACAGGGTCGAAGCTTTCTTT
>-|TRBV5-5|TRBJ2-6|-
CASSFKGGGAGANVLTF
TGTGCCAGCAGCTTTAAGGGAGGTGGCGCTGGGGCCAACGTCCTGACTTTC
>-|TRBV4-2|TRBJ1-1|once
CASSLGWVTEAFF
TGTGCCAGCAGCCTCGGCTGGGTGACTGAAGCTTTCTTT
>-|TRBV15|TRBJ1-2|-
CATSRDAYGYTF
TGTGCCACCAGCAGAGATGCCTATGGCTACACCTTC
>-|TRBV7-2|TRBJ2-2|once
CASSIDHAPGELFF
TGTGCCAGCAGCATCGACCATGCTCCCGGGGAGCTGTTTTTT
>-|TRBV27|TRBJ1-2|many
CASSPDGNYGYTF
TGTGCCAGCAGCCCAGACGGCAACTATGGCTACACCTTC
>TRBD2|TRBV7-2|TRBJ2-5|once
CASSTIAGGLRETQYF
TGTGCCAGCAGCACCATAGCGGGGGGGCTGAGAGAGACCCAGTACTTC
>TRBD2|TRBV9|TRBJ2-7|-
CASSVGGEGYEQYF
TGTGCCAGCAGCGTAGGGGGGGAGGGGTACGAGCAGTACTTC
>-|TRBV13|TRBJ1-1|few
CASRKGWAEAFF
TGTGCCAGCAGGAAGGGGTGGGCTGAAGCTTTCTTT
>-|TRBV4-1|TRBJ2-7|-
CASSSRGNLYEQYF
TGCGCCAGCAGCTCTAGGGGGAACCTATACGAGCAGTACTTC
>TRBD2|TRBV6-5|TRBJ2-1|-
CASSYSPAGGRYNEQFF
TGTGCCAGCAGTTACTCCCCTGCGGGAGGGCGCTACAATGAGCAGTTCTTC
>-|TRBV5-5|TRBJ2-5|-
CASSPPDKQETQYF
TGTGCCAGCAGCCCCCCCGACAAGCAAGAGACCCAGTACTTC